This TCR beta chain was documented in a study of blood T cell repertoires in COVID-19. Measured with immunoSEQ multiplex PCR; TCRdb has only the in-frame clones, and not every one. There are under 250,000 clones in the sample; 70% to 90% occur only once, and about 9.3% lies in the top ten. V shed 4 bases and J 9 bases; nucleotides not matched to a gene: 4. There are 13 residues in the CDR3. The V gene's germline CDR1 is SGHTA and CDR2 FQGNSA. The V and J genes are TRBV7-2 and TRBJ2-1; 9 positions match TRBD1. Sequencing was performed on PBMCs or T cells enriched from blood (not recorded which). This sequence was found in a woman in her forties or fifties with acute COVID-19. CDR3 residues: CASSSRTGVEQFF. For the CDR3, the DNA is TGTGCCAGCAGCTCTCGGACAGGGGTTGAGCAGTTCTTC.